This TCR beta chain was sequenced for a study of blood T cell repertoires in COVID-19. The protocol was immunoSEQ multiplex PCR, while the TCRdb copy is restricted to in-frame clones and leaves out a portion. The sample consists of around 200,000 clones, around four fifths of them appearing once. The germline gives CDR1 SGHTA, CDR2 FQGNSA. V lost 5 bases and J lost 6, with 16 bases in between. The CDR3 has 14 residues. This receptor was taken from a woman between 35 and 50 years old with COVID-19, enrolled during active disease. The rearrangement uses TRBV7-2 and TRBJ1-2; D is perhaps TRBD1 (5 bases). Sequencing used peripheral blood. DNA for the CDR3: TGTGCCAGCAGCCTAGGGGTTAGAGGCGATGGCTACACCTTC. Protein sequence: CASSLGVRGDGYTF. The complete variable domain, with remaining parts taken from reference TRBV7-2 and TRBJ1-2, reads GAGVSQSPSNKVTEKGKDVELRCDPISGHTALYWYRQSLGQGLEFLIYFQGNSAPDKSGLPSDRFSAERTGGSVSTLTIQRTQQEDSAVYLCASSLGVRGDGYTFGSGTRLTVV.